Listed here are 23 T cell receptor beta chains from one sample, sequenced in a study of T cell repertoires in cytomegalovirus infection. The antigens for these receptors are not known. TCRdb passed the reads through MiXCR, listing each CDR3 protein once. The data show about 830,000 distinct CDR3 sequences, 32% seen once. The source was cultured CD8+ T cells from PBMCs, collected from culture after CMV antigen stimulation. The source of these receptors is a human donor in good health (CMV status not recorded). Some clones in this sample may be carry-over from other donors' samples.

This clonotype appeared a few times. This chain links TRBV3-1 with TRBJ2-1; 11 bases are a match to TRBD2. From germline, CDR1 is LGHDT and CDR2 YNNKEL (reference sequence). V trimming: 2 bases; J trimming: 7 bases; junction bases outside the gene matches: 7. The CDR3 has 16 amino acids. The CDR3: CASSQSTSGGWNEQFF. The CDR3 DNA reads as TGTGCCAGCAGCCAATCTACTAGCGGGGGATGGAATGAGCAGTTCTTC.

CDR3 protein: CASSPQSDTEAFF. The CDR3 region has the DNA TGTGCCAGCAGCCCCCAGTCGGACACTGAAGCTTTCTTT. The chain employs TRBV7-3 and TRBJ1-1; no clear D gene. Per germline, CDR1 SGHTA and CDR2 FQGTGA. V shed 5 bases and J shed 3 bases, with 10 bases lying between them. This CDR3 is 13 amino acids long.

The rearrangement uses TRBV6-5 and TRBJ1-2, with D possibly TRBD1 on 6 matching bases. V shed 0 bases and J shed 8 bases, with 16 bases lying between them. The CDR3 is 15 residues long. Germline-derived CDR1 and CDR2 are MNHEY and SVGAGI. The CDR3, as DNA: TGTGCCAGCAGTTACTCCCTTGGCGGGACATCGGGCTACACCTTC. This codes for CASSYSLGGTSGYTF.

The CDR3 DNA is TGTGCCAGCAGCTTAGTAGGGACCTACACTGAAGCTTTCTTT. It yields the protein CASSLVGTYTEAFF. V and J are TRBV7-9 and TRBJ1-1; D may be TRBD1 (5 bases). Germline V gene lookup returns CDR1 SEHNR and CDR2 FQNEAQ (reference sequence). The CDR3 has 14 amino acids. Trimming stripped 1 base from V and 3 bases from J, with 9 bases between.

CDR3 nucleotides: TGTGCCAGCAGTTACGGCAGGGAAACCAATCAGCCCCAGCATTTT. Translating gives CASSYGRETNQPQHF. This chain connects TRBV6-6 to TRBJ1-5; D may be TRBD1 (5 bases). The CDR3 totals 15 residues. Trimming shortened V by 2 bases and J by 3 bases, and 11 bases separated the two germline ends. Germline-derived CDR1 and CDR2 are MNHNY and SVGAGI (reference sequence).

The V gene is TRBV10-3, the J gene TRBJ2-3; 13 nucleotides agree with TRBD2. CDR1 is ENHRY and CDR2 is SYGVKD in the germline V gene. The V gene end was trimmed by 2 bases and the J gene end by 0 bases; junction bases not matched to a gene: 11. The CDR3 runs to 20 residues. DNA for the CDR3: TGTGCCATCAGTGAGCCACCGGGACTAGCGGGACTCCTTAGCACAGATACGCAGTATTTT. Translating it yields CAISEPPGLAGLLSTDTQYF.

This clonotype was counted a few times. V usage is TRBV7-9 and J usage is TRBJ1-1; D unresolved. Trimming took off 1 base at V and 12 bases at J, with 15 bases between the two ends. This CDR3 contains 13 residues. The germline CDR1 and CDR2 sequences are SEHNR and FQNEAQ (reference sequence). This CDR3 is CASSLGQVKGTFF. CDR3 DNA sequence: TGTGCCAGCAGCTTAGGGCAGGTAAAAGGGACTTTCTTT.

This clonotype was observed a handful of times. The chain's CDR3 is CASRGLVTGNYGYTF. DNA for the CDR3: TGTGCCAGCAGGGGACTAGTTACGGGAAACTATGGCTACACCTTC. The chain uses TRBV7-2 and TRBJ1-2; a possible D gene is TRBD1 (5 bases). The germline V gene encodes CDR1 SGHTA and CDR2 FQGNSA. The CDR3 sequence is 15 residues long. Deletions cut 6 bases from V and 2 bases from J, with 16 bases between.

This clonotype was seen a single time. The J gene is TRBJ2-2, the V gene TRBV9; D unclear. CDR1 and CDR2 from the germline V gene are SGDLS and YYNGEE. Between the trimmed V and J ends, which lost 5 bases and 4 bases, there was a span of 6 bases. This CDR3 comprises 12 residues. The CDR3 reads CASRDTTGELFF. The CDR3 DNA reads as TGTGCCAGCAGAGACACCACCGGGGAGCTGTTTTTT.

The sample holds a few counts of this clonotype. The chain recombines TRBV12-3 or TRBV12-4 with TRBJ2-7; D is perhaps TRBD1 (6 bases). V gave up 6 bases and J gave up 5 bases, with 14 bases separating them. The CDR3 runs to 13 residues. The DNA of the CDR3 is TGTGCCAGCAGCTGGGAGACAGGACACGAGCAGTACGTC. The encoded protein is CASSWETGHEQYV.

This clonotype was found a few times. CDR3 sequence reads: CAIGDQPQHF. The CDR3 coding sequence is TGTGCCATCGGAGATCAGCCCCAGCATTTT. J is TRBJ1-5 and V is TRBV10-3, with D unclear. Trimming pared 8 bases from V and 5 bases from J, leaving 4 bases between. The CDR3 runs to 10 residues. Germline V gene lookup returns CDR1 ENHRY and CDR2 SYGVKD.

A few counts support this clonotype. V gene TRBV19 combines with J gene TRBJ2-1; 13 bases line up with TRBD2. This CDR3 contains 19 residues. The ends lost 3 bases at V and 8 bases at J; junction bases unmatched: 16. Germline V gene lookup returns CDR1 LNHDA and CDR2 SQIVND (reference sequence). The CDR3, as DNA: TGTGCCAGTAGTATTCGTTCTCTACTAGCGGGGGGGCCGTATGATGAGCAGTTCTTC. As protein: CASSIRSLLAGGPYDEQFF. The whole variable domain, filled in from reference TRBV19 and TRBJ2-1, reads DGGITQSPKYLFRKEGQNVTLSCEQNLNHDAMYWYRQDPGQGLRLIYYSQIVNDFQKGDIAEGYSVSREKKESFPLTVTSAQKNPTAFYLCASSIRSLLAGGPYDEQFFGPGTRLTVL.

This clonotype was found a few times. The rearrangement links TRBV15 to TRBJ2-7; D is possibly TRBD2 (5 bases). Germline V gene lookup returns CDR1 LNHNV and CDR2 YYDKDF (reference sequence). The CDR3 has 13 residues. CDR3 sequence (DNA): TGTACCACCAGCACCGGGGAGTTCTACGAGCAGTACGTC. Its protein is CTTSTGEFYEQYV.

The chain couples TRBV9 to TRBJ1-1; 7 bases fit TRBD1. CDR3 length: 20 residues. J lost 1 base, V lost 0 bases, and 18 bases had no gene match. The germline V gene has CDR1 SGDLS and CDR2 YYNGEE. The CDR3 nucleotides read TGTGCCAGCAGCGTAGTACACAGGGGCCGCCTACCCCACGCGAACACTGAAGCTTTCTTT. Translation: CASSVVHRGRLPHANTEAFF.

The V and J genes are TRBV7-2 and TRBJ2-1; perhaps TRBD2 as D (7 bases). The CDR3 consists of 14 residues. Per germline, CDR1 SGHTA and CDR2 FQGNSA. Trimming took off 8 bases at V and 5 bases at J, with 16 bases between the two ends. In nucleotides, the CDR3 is TGTGCCAGCGGGAAGGGGGGGTTCGACAATGAGCAGTTCTTC. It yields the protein CASGKGGFDNEQFF.

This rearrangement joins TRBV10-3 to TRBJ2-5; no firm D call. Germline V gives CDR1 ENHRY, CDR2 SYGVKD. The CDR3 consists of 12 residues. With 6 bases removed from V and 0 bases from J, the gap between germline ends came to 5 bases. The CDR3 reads CAIRTDQETQYF. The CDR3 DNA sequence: TGTGCCATCAGGACCGACCAAGAGACCCAGTACTTC.

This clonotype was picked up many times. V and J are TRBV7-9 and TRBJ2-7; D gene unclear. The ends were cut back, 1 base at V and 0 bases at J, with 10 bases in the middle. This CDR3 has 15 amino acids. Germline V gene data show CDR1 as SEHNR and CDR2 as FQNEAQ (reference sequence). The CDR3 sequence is CASSLGAGISYEQYF. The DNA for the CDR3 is TGTGCCAGCAGCTTAGGGGCAGGAATCTCCTACGAGCAGTACTTC.

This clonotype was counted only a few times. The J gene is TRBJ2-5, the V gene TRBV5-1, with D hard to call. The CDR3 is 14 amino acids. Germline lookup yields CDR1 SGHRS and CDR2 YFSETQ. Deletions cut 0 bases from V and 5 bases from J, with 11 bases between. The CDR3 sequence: CASSLAVSLETQYF. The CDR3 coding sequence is TGCGCCAGCAGCTTGGCCGTGAGTCTGGAGACCCAGTACTTC. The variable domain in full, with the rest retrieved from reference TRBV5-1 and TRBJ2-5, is KAGVTQTPRYLIKTRGQQVTLSCSPISGHRSVSWYQQTPGQGLQFLFEYFSETQRNKGNFPGRFSGRQFSNSRSEMNVSTLELGDSALYLCASSLAVSLETQYFGPGTRLLVL.

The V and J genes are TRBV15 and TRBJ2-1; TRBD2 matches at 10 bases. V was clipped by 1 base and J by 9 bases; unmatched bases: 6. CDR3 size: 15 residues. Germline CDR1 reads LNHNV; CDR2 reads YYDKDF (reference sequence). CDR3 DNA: TGTGCCACCAGCAGAGCTCTAGCGGGGGAAGGTGAGCAGTTCTTC. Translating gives CATSRALAGEGEQFF.

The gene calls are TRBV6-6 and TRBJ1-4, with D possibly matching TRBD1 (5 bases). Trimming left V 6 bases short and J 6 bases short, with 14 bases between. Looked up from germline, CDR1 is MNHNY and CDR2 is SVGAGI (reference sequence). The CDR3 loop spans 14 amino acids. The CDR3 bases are TGTGCCAGCAGAAACCCGGGACCGTATGAAAAACTGTTTTTT. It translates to CASRNPGPYEKLFF.

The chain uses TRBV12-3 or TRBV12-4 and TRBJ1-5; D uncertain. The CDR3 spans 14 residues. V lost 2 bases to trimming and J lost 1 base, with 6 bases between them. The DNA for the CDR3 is TGTGCCAGCAGTTTAAAAGGAAGCAATCAGCCCCAGCATTTT. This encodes CASSLKGSNQPQHF.

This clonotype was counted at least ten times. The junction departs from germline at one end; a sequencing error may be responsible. The CDR3 sequence is CASSPSYGPGELFF. CDR3 in DNA: TGTGCTAGCAGCCCTTCCTACGGCCCCGGGGAGCTGTTTTTT. The chain joins TRBV7-7 to TRBJ2-2; D is ambiguous. The germline CDR1 and CDR2 sequences are SSHAT and FNYEAQ (reference sequence). CDR3 length: 14 amino acids.

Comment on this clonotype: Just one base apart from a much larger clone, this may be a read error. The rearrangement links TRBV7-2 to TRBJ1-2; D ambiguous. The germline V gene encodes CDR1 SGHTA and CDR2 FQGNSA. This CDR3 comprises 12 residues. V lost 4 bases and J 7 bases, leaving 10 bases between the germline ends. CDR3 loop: CASSSERPGYTF. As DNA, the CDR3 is TGTGCCAGCAGCTCGGAACGACCTGGCTACACCTTC. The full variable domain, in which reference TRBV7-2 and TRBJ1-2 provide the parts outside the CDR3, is GAGVSQSPSNKVTEKGKDVELRCDPISGHTALYWYRQSLGQGLEFLIYFQGNSAPDKSGLPSDRFSAERTGGSVSTLTIQRTQQEDSAVYLCASSSERPGYTFGSGTRLTVV.